This T cell receptor beta chain is drawn from a study of cytotoxic CD8 clonotypes in ibrutinib-treated CLL. Study overall: Of the patients, 11 were relapsed/refractory, about 15 treatment-naive and around 17 IGHV unmutated.

TCRdb's copy holds only in-frame clones and misses some; the assay was immunoSEQ multiplex PCR. The sample yields about 200,000 clones, about 75% seen once. Around 2 micrograms of genomic DNA came from cryopreserved PBMCs for TCR beta libraries. Overall study findings and caveats: A rise in clonality was seen at ibrutinib response, and a fall back toward baseline was seen at progression.

Turning to this clone: As yet, its antigen is unknown.

This CDR3 spans 12 amino acids. Between the trimmed V and J ends, which lost 7 bases and 5 bases, there was a span of 9 bases. Germline values: CDR1 MDHEN, CDR2 SYDVKM. The input for sequencing was PBMCs, taken after 12 months of ibrutinib treatment. V and J are TRBV28 and TRBJ1-5; no firm D call. The sequence came from a human donor with chronic lymphocytic leukemia. CDR3 sequence (DNA): TGTGCCAGCACCGATTACGATCAGCCCCAGCATTTT. This translates into CASTDYDQPQHF.